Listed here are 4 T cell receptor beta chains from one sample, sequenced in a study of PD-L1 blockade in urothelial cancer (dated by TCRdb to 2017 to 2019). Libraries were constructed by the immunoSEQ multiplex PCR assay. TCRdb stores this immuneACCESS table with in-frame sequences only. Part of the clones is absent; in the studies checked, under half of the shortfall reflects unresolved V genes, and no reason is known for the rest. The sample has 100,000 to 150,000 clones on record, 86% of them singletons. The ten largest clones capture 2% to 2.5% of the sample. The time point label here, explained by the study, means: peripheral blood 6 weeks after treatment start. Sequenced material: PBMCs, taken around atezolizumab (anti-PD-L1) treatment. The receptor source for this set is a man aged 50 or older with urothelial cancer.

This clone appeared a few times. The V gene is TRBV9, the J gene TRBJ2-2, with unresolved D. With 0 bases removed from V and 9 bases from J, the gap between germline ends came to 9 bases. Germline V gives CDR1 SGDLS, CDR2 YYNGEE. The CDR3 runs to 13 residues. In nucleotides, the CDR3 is TGTGCCAGCAGCGTAGCTTCTCAGAGGGAGCTGTTTTTT. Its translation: CASSVASQRELFF.

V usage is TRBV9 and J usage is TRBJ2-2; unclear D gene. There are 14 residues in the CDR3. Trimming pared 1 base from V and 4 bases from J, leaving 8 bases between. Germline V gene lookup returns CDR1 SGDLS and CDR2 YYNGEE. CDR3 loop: CASSVHEFTGELFF. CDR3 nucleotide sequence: TGTGCCAGCAGCGTACATGAGTTCACCGGGGAGCTGTTTTTT.

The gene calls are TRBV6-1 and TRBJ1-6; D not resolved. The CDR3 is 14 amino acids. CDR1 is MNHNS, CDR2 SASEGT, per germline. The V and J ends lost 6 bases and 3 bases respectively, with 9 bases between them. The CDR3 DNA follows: TGTGCCAGCAGGATTAACAGCTATAATTCACCCCTCCACTTT. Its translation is CASRINSYNSPLHF.

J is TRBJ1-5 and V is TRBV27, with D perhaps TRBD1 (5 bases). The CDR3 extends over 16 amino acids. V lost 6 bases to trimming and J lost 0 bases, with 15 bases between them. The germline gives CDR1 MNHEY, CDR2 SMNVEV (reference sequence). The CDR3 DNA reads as TGTGCCAGCAGAGAAAGGACACCGAATAGCAATCAGCCCCAGCATTTT. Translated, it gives CASRERTPNSNQPQHF.